These T cell receptor beta chains were read from a single sample in a study of T cell responses to AZD1222 COVID-19 vaccine. Generated by immunoSEQ multiplex PCR, the TCRdb table keeps only in-frame clones and is missing some. The sample lists 70,000 to 80,000 clones, 86% occurring once. Here the sequenced sample was peripheral blood, taken on day 0 of AZD1222 vaccination. Every receptor here comes from an adult in good health. The CDR3 runs from the conserved cysteine through the conserved F or W. A D gene is named only where the DNA matches it firmly. For some rows the clone size is stated as once, few or many, or as a class when expanded; others skip it.

clone size,D gene,V gene,J gene,CDR3 DNA,CDR3 protein
-,-,TRBV27,TRBJ1-3,TGTGCCAGCAGCCGTTTCTCTGGAAACACCATATATTTT,CASSRFSGNTIYF
-,-,TRBV2,TRBJ1-5,TGTGCCAGCAGTATCTCAGGGGAAGACCAGCCCCAGCATTTT,CASSISGEDQPQHF
-,-,TRBV6-5,TRBJ2-1,TGTGCCAGCAGTTTGGACACCCACAATGAGCAGTTCTTC,CASSLDTHNEQFF
-,-,TRBV18,TRBJ1-5,TGTGCCAGCTCACCGGTTGGGGCAGGCAGCAATCAGCCCCAGCATTTT,CASSPVGAGSNQPQHF
once,-,TRBV11-1,TRBJ2-3,TGTGCCAGCCGCAAAACAGATACGCAGTATTTT,CASRKTDTQYF
-,TRBD1,TRBV28,TRBJ2-3,TGTGCCAGCAGCGGACCCGGGACAGGGGGACCAGATACGCAGTATTTT,CASSGPGTGGPDTQYF
-,-,TRBV21-1,TRBJ2-7,TGTGCCAGCAGTCAAAGGAGTAGCGGGAGGCCCACCTACGAGCAGTACTTC,CASSQRSSGRPTYEQYF
-,TRBD1,TRBV11-3,TRBJ2-3,TGTGCCAGCAGCTTATTCGGACAGGAAGAGTATACGCAGTATTTT,CASSLFGQEEYTQYF
-,-,TRBV9,TRBJ2-7,TGTGCCAGCAGCGTAGGTGGGGGACTGCCCCTCGAGCAGTACTTC,CASSVGGGLPLEQYF
-,-,TRBV9,TRBJ2-1,TGTGCCAGCAGCGCCCGGACGGTTTACAATGAGCAGTTCTTC,CASSARTVYNEQFF
-,-,TRBV30,TRBJ2-5,TGTGCCTGGATGACCCAGGGAATCGAGACCCAGTACTTC,CAWMTQGIETQYF
few,-,TRBV19,TRBJ2-1,TGTGCCAGTAGTGGAGGTGGGAGTATTTCCTACAATGAGCAGTTCTTC,CASSGGGSISYNEQFF
-,-,TRBV6-5,TRBJ1-1,TGTGCCAGCAGAATAGGCGGACAGAACACTGAAGCTTTCTTT,CASRIGGQNTEAFF
few,-,TRBV3-1/TRBV3-2,TRBJ1-5,TGTGCCAGCAGCCAAGGGAAGGGGAGACAGCCCCAGCATTTT,CASSQGKGRQPQHF
-,-,TRBV7-9,TRBJ1-4,TGTGCCAGCAGCCGAGACGGGGAGGGAGTCAGAAAACTGTTTTTT,CASSRDGEGVRKLFF
-,-,TRBV18,TRBJ2-7,TGTGCCAGCTCACCAAACGTTTCAGCGAGCTACGAGCAGTACTTC,CASSPNVSASYEQYF
-,TRBD1,TRBV10-1,TRBJ1-5,TGCGCCAGCAGTGAGTCACGACACAGGGGGCGAATAAGGAGCAATCAGCCCCAGCATTTT,CASSESRHRGRIRSNQPQHF
-,-,TRBV27,TRBJ1-6,TGTGCCAGCACCGAAGTATTCGGGACGCCGGGTTATTCACCCCTCCACTTT,CASTEVFGTPGYSPLHF
-,-,TRBV23-1,TRBJ1-5,TGCGCCAGCAGTCCCAATCTGGGAGGGGGGCATCTGGGCAATCAGCCCCAGCATTTT,CASSPNLGGGHLGNQPQHF
-,-,TRBV14,TRBJ2-1,TGTGCCAGCAGCCAAAATTGGGGGGTTCGGGATGAGCAGTTCTTC,CASSQNWGVRDEQFF
-,-,TRBV2,TRBJ1-3,TGTGCCAGCAGGGTGGAAATCTCTGGAAACACCATATATTTT,CASRVEISGNTIYF
-,TRBD1,TRBV6-6,TRBJ1-5,TGTGCCAGCAATTACAGGGGAATCGACAATCAGCCCCAGCATTTT,CASNYRGIDNQPQHF
once,-,TRBV24-1,TRBJ1-1,TGTGCCACCAGTGATTTTCAGGGCACTGAAGCTTTCTTT,CATSDFQGTEAFF
-,-,TRBV28,TRBJ1-5,TGTGCCAGCAGTGCACCGGGTTACAATCAGCCCCAGCATTTT,CASSAPGYNQPQHF
-,-,TRBV30,TRBJ1-1,TGTGCCTGGAGGGCCTTAAGACACACTGAAGCTTTCTTT,CAWRALRHTEAFF
-,-,TRBV6-5,TRBJ1-5,TGTGCCAGCAGGGCAGGAGACAGCAATCAGCCCCAGCATTTT,CASRAGDSNQPQHF
-,TRBD1,TRBV2,TRBJ1-4,TGTGCCAGCAGGACAGGGGGAAATGAAAAACTGTTTTTT,CASRTGGNEKLFF
-,TRBD2,TRBV30,TRBJ2-1,TGTGCCAGAGCGGGAGGCCCGAGCTCCTACAATGAGCAGTTCTTC,CARAGGPSSYNEQFF
-,-,TRBV20-1,TRBJ1-1,TGCAGTGCGCAAGTAGGTTATACTTTCTTT,CSAQVGYTFF
-,TRBD1,TRBV28,TRBJ2-7,TGTGCCAGCAGTAGCACAGGGGGCCACGAGCAGTACTTC,CASSSTGGHEQYF
-,TRBD1,TRBV10-3,TRBJ1-2,TGTGCCATCAGGTATGACAGGGACGAATATGGCTACACCTTC,CAIRYDRDEYGYTF
-,TRBD1,TRBV18,TRBJ1-5,TGTGCCAGCTCACCACCAGGGGGCGGGCAGCCCCAGCATTTT,CASSPPGGGQPQHF
-,TRBD2,TRBV10-3,TRBJ2-1,TGTGCCATCAGTGAGTCGGCTAGCGGGCAGTTCAACAATGAGCAGTTCTTC,CAISESASGQFNNEQFF
-,-,TRBV28,TRBJ1-4,TGTGCCAGCAGTTGGACTGAAAAACTGTTTTTT,CASSWTEKLFF
-,-,TRBV6-1,TRBJ1-6,TGTGCCAGCAGTGAAGGTCCGAGTTATAATTCACCCCTCCACTTT,CASSEGPSYNSPLHF
-,-,TRBV12-1,TRBJ1-1,TGTGCCAGCAGCTTTGAAAACTCAGGGAATGCTGAAGCTTTCTTT,CASSFENSGNAEAFF
-,-,TRBV5-4,TRBJ1-1,TGTGCCAGCAGCTTGGCTCGGGTGAACACTGAAGCTTTCTTT,CASSLARVNTEAFF
-,TRBD1,TRBV7-9,TRBJ2-7,TGTGCCAGCAGCCCGGACAGGTCTTTGGAGCAGTACTTC,CASSPDRSLEQYF
-,-,TRBV30,TRBJ1-5,TGTGCCTGGAGTGTACAGGAAGGCAATCAGCCCCAGCATTTT,CAWSVQEGNQPQHF
-,-,TRBV3-1/TRBV3-2,TRBJ2-7,TGTGCCAGCAGCCAAGACTTAGTGGCCCTCTCCTACGAGCAGTACTTC,CASSQDLVALSYEQYF
-,-,TRBV28,TRBJ1-3,TGTGCCAGCAGTTCGGGACGAGGAAACACCATATATTTT,CASSSGRGNTIYF
-,-,TRBV27,TRBJ2-7,TGTGCCAGCAGTTTTGGTTTTCAGGGCTACGAGCAGTACTTC,CASSFGFQGYEQYF
-,-,TRBV7-9,TRBJ1-6,TGTGCCAGCAGCTTAGTCAATAAAGGGAATTCACCCCTCCACTTT,CASSLVNKGNSPLHF
-,TRBD2,TRBV5-6,TRBJ2-1,TGTGCCAGCAGAGGGACTAGCGGGCACAATGAGCAGTTCTTC,CASRGTSGHNEQFF